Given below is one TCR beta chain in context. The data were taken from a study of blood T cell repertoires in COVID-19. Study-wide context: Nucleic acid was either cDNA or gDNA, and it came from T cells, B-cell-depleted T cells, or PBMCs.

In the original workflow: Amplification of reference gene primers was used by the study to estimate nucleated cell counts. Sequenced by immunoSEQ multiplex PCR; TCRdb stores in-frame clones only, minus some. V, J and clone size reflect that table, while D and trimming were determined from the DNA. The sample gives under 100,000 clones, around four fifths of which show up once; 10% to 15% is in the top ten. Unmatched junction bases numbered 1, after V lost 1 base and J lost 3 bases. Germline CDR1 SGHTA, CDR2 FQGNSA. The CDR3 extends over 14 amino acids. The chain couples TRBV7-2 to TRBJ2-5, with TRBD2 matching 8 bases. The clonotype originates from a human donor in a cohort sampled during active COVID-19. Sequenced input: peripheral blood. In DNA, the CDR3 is TGTGCCAGCAGCTTAGGAGCGGGGGAAGAGACCCAGTACTTC. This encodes CASSLGAGEETQYF.